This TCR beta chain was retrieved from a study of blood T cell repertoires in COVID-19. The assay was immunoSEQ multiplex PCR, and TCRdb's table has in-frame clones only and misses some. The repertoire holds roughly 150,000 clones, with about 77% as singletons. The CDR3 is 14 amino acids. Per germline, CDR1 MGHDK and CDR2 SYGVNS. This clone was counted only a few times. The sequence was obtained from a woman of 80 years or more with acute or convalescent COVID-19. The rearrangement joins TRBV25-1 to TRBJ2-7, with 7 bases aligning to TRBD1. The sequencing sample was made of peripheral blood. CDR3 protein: CATNKGGWSHEQYF. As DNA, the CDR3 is TGTGCAACAAACAAAGGGGGCTGGAGCCACGAGCAGTACTTC.